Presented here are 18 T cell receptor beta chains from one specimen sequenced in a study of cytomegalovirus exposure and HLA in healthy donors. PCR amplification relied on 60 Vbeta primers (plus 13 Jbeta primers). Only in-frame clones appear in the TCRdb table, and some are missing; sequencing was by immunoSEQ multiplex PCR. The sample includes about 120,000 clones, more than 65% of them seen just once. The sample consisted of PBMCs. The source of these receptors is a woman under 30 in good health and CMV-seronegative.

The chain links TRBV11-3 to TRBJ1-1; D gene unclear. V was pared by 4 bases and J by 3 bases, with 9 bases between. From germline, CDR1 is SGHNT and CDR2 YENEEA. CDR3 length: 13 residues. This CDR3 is CASSWEGDTEAFF. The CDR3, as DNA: TGTGCCAGCAGCTGGGAGGGAGACACTGAAGCTTTCTTT.

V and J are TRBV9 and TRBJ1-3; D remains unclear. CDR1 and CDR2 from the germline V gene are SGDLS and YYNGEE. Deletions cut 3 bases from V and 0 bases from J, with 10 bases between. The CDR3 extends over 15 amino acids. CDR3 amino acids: CASSATLTSGNTIYF. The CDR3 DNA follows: TGTGCCAGCAGCGCCACTCTTACCTCTGGAAACACCATATATTTT.

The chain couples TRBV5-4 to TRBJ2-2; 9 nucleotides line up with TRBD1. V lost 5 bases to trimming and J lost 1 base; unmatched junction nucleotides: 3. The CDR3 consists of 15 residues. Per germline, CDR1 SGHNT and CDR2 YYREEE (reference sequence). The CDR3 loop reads CASRPGQGNTGELFF. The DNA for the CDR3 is TGTGCCAGCAGACCGGGACAGGGGAACACCGGGGAGCTGTTTTTT. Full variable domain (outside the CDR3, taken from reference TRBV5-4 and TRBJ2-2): ETGVTQSPTHLIKTRGQQVTLRCSSQSGHNTVSWYQQALGQGPQFIFQYYREEENGRGNFPPRFSGLQFPNYSSELNVNALELDDSALYLCASRPGQGNTGELFFGEGSRLTVL.

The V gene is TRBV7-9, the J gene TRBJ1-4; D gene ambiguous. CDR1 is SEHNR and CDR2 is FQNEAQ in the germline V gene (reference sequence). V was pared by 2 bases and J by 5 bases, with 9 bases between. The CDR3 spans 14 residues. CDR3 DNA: TGTGCCAGCAGCTTAAGGACGGGAAATGAAAAACTGTTTTTT. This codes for CASSLRTGNEKLFF. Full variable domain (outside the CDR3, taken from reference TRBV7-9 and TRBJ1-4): DTGVSQNPRHKITKRGQNVTFRCDPISEHNRLYWYRQTLGQGPEFLTYFQNEAQLEKSRLLSDRFSAERPKGSFSTLEIQRTEQGDSAMYLCASSLRTGNEKLFFGSGTQLSVL.

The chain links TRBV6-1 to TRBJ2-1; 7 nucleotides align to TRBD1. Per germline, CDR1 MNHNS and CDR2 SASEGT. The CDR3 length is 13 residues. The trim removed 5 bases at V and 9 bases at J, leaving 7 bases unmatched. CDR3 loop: CASSSLHRGEQFF. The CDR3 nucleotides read TGTGCCAGCAGTTCCCTACACAGGGGTGAGCAGTTCTTC.

In DNA form, the CDR3 reads TGTGCCAGCAGCAGTAGCGATCACAGCTCCTACAATGAGCAGTTCTTC. Encoded protein: CASSSSDHSSYNEQFF. This rearrangement joins TRBV5-6 to TRBJ2-1, with a tentative D call TRBD2 (5 bases). Germline V CDR1 and CDR2: SGHDT, YYEEEE. Trimming left V 4 bases short and J 0 bases short, with 14 bases between. This CDR3 comprises 16 residues.

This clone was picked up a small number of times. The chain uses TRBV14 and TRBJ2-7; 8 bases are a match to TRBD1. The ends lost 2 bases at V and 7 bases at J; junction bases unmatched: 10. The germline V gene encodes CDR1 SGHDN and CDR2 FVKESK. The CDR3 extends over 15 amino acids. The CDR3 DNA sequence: TGTGCCAGCAGCCAATTCCGGGACAGGTATGAGGAGCAGTACTTC. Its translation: CASSQFRDRYEEQYF.

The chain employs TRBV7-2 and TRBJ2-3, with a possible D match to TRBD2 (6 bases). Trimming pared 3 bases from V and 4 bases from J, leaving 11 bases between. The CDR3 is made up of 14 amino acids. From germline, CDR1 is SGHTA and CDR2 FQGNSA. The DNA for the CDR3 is TGTGCCAGCAGCTTGAGACTAGGTGCAGATACGCAGTATTTT. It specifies CASSLRLGADTQYF.

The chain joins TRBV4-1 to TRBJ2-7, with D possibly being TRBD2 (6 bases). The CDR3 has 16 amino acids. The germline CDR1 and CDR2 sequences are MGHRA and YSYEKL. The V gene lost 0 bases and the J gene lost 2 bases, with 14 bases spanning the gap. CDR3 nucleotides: TGCGCCAGCAGCCAAGATCCGACGGGAGTCCCCTACGAGCAGTACTTC. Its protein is CASSQDPTGVPYEQYF.

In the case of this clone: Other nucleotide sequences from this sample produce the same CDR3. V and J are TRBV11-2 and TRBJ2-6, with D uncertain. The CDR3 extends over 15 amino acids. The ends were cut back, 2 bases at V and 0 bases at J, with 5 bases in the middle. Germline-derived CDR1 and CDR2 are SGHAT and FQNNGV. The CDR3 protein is CASSLMRSGANVLTF. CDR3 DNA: TGTGCCAGCAGCTTAATGCGCTCTGGGGCCAACGTCCTGACTTTC. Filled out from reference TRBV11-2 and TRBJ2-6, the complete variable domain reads EAGVAQSPRYKIIEKRQSVAFWCNPISGHATLYWYQQILGQGPKLLIQFQNNGVVDDSQLPKDRFSAERLKGVDSTLKIQPAKLEDSAVYLCASSLMRSGANVLTFGAGSRLTVL.

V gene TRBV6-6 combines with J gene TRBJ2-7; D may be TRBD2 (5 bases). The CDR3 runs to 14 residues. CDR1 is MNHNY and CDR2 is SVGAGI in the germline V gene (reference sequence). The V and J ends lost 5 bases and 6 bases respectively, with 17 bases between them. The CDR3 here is CASSPGYLLAEQYF. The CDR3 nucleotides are TGTGCCAGCAGTCCCGGTTATCTCCTAGCCGAGCAGTACTTC.

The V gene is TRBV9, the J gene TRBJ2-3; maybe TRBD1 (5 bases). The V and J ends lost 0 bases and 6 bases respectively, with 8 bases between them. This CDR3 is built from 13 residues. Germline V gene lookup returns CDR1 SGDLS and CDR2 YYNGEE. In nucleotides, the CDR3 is TGTGCCAGCAGCGTAGCAGGGTTGGATACGCAGTATTTT. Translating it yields CASSVAGLDTQYF.

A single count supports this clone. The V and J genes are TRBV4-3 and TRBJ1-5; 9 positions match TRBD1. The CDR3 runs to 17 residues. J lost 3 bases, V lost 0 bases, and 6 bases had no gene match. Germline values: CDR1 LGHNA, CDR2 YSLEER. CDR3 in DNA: TGCGCCAGCAGCCAAGAAACCGGGACAGGGAACAATCAGCCCCAGCATTTT. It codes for CASSQETGTGNNQPQHF.

DNA for the CDR3: TGTGCCAGCTCGCTGTGGACTAGCGGGAGCGGCCAAGAGACCCAGTACTTC. This gives the protein CASSLWTSGSGQETQYF. The chain uses TRBV18 and TRBJ2-5, with TRBD2 matching over 13 bases. The length of the CDR3 is 17 residues. Germline-derived CDR1 and CDR2 are KGHSH and LQKENI. The ends lost 6 bases at V and 1 base at J; junction bases unmatched: 8.

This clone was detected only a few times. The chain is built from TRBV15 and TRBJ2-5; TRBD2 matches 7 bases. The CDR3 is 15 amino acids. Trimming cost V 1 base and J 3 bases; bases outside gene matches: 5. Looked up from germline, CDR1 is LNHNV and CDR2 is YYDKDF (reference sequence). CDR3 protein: CATSRAWGGEETQYF. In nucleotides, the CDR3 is TGTGCCACCAGCAGAGCTTGGGGGGGGGAAGAGACCCAGTACTTC.

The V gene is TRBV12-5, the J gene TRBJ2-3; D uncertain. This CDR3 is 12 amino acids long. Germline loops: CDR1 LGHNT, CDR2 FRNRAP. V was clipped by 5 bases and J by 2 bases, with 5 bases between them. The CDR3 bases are TGTGCTAGTGGTCCCTACACAGATACGCAGTATTTT. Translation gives CASGPYTDTQYF.

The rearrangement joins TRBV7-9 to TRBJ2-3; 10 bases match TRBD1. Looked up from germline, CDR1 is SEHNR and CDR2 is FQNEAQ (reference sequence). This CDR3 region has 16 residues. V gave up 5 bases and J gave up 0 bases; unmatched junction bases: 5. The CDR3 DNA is TGTGCCAGCAGCCCAGACAGGGGGCTTAGCACAGATACGCAGTATTTT. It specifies CASSPDRGLSTDTQYF.

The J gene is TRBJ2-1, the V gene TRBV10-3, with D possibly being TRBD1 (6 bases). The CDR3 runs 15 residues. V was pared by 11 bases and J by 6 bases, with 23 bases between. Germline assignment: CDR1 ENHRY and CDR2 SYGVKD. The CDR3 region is CAVKETGTDLNEQFF. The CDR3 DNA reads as TGTGCCGTGAAGGAGACAGGCACTGATCTCAATGAGCAGTTCTTC.